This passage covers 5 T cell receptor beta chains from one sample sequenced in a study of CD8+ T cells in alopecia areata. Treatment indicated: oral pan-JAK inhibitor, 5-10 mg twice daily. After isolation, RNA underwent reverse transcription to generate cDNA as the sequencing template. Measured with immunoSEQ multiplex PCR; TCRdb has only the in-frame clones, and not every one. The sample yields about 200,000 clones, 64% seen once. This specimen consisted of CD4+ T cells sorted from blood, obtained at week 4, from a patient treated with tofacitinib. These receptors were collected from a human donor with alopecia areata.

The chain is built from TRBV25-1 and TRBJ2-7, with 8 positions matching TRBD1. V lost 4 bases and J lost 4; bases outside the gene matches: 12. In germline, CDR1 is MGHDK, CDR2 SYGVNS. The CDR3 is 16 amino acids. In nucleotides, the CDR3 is TGTGCCAGCAGTGCCCCTTCGGGCAGGGGGCGATACGAGCAGTACTTC. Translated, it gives CASSAPSGRGRYEQYF.

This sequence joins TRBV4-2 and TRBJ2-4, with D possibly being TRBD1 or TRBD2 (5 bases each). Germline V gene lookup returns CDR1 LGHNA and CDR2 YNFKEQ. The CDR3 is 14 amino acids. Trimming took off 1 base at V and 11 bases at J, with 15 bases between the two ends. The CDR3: CASSQVDGTKLQYF. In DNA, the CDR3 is TGTGCCAGCAGCCAAGTGGACGGGACGAAACTTCAGTACTTC.

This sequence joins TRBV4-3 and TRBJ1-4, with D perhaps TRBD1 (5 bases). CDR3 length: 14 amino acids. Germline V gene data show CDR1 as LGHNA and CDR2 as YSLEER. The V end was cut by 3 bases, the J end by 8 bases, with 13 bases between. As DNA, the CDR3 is TGCGCCAGCAGCCACACCCAAGGGACGGAAAAACTGTTTTTT. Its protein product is CASSHTQGTEKLFF.

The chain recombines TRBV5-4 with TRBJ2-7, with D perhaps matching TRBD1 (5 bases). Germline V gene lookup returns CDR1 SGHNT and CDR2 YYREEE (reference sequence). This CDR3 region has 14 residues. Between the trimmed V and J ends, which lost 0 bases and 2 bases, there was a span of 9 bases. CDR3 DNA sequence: TGTGCCAGCAGCTTGGATCCAGGGCCCTACGAGCAGTACTTC. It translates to CASSLDPGPYEQYF.

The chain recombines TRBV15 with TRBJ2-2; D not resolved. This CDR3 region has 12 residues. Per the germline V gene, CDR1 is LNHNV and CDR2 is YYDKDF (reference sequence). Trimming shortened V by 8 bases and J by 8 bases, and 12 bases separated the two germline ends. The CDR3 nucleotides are TGTGCCACCTCAACGTCGGTGGGGGAGCTGTTTTTT. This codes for CATSTSVGELFF.